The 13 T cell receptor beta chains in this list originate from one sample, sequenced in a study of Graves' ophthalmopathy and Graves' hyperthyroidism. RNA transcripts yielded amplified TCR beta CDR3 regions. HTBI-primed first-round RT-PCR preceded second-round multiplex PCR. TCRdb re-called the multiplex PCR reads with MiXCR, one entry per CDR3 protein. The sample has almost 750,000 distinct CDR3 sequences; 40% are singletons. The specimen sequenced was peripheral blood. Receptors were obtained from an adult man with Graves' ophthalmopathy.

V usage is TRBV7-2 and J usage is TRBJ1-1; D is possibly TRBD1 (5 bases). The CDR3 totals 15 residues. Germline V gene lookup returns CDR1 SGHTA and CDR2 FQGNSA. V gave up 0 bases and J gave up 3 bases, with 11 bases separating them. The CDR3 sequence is CASSLASAGDTEAFF. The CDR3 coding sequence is TGTGCCAGCAGCTTAGCGTCCGCGGGGGACACTGAAGCTTTCTTT.

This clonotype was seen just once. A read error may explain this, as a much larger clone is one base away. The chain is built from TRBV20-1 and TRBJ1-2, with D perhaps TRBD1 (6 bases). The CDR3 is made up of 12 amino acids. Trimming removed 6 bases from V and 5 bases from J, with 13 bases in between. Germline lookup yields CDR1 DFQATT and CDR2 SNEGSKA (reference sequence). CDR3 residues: CSAATGPYGYTF. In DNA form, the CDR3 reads TGCAGTGCGGCAACAGGGCCTTATGGCTACACCTTC.

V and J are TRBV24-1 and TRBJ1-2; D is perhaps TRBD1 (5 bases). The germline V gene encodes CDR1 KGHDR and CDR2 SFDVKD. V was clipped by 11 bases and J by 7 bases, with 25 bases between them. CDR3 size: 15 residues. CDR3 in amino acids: CASTRSEEGPSGYTF. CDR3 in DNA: TGTGCCAGCACTAGGTCGGAGGAGGGACCTAGTGGCTACACCTTC.

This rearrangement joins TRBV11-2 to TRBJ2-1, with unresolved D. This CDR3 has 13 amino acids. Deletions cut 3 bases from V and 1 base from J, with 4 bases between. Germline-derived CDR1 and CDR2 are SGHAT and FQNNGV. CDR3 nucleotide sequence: TGTGCCAGCAGCTTTTCTTCCTACAATGAGCAGTTCTTC. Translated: CASSFSSYNEQFF.

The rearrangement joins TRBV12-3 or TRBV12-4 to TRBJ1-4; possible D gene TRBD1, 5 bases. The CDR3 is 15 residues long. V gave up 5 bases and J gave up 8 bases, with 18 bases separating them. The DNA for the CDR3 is TGTGCCAGCAGTGTTACCGGGGCCCGGCGGGAAAAACTGTTTTTT. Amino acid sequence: CASSVTGARREKLFF.

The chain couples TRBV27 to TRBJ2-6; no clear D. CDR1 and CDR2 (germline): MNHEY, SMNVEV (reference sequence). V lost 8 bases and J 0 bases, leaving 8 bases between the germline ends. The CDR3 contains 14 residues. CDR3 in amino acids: CASLSLSGANVLTF. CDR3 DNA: TGTGCCAGCCTTTCCCTCTCTGGGGCCAACGTCCTGACTTTC.

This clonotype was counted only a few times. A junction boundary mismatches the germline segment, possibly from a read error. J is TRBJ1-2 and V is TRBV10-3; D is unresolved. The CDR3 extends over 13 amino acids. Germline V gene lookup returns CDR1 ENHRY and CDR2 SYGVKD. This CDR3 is CASSLEFAGYQTF. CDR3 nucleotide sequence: TGTGCCAGCAGTTTAGAATTTGCGGGGTACCAAACCTTC.

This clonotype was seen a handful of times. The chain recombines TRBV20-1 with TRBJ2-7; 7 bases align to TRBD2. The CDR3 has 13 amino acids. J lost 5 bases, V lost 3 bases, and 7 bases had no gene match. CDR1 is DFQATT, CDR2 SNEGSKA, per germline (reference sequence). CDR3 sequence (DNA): TGCAGTGCTAGGGAGACTAGCCTCCACGAGCAGTACTTC. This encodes CSARETSLHEQYF.

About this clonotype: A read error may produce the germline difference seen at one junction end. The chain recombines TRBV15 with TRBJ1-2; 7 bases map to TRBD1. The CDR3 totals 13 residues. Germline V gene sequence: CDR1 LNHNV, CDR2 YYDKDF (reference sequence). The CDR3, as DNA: TGTGCTACCAGCAGAGGGACAGTCTATGGCTACAGCTTC. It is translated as CATSRGTVYGYSF.

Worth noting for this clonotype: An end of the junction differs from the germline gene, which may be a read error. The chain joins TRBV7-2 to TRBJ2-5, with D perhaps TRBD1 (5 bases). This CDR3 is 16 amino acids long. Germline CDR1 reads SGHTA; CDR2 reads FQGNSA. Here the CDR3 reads CASSQEVAGPPETQYF. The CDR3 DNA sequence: TGCGCCAGCAGCCAAGAGGTGGCAGGGCCCCCAGAGACCCAGTACTTC.

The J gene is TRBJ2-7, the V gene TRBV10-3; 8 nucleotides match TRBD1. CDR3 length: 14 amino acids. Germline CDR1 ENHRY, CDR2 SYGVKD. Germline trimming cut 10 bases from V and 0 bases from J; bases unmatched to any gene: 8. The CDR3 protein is CASQITGGSYEQYF. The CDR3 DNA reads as TGTGCCAGCCAGATAACAGGGGGCTCCTACGAGCAGTACTTC.

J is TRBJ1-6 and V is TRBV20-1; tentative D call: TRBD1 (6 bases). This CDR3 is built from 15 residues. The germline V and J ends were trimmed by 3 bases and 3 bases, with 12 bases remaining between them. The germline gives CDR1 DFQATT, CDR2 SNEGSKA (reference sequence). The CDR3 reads CSASGQGIYNSPLHF. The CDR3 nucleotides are TGCAGTGCTAGTGGGCAGGGGATCTATAATTCACCCCTCCACTTT.

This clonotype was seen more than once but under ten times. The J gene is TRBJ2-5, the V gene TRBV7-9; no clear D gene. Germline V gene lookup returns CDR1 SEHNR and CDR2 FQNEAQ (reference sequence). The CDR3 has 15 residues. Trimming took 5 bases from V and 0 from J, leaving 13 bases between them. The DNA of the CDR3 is TGTGCCAGCAGCGCGCCTGGATCGTACCAAGAGACCCAGTACTTC. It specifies CASSAPGSYQETQYF.